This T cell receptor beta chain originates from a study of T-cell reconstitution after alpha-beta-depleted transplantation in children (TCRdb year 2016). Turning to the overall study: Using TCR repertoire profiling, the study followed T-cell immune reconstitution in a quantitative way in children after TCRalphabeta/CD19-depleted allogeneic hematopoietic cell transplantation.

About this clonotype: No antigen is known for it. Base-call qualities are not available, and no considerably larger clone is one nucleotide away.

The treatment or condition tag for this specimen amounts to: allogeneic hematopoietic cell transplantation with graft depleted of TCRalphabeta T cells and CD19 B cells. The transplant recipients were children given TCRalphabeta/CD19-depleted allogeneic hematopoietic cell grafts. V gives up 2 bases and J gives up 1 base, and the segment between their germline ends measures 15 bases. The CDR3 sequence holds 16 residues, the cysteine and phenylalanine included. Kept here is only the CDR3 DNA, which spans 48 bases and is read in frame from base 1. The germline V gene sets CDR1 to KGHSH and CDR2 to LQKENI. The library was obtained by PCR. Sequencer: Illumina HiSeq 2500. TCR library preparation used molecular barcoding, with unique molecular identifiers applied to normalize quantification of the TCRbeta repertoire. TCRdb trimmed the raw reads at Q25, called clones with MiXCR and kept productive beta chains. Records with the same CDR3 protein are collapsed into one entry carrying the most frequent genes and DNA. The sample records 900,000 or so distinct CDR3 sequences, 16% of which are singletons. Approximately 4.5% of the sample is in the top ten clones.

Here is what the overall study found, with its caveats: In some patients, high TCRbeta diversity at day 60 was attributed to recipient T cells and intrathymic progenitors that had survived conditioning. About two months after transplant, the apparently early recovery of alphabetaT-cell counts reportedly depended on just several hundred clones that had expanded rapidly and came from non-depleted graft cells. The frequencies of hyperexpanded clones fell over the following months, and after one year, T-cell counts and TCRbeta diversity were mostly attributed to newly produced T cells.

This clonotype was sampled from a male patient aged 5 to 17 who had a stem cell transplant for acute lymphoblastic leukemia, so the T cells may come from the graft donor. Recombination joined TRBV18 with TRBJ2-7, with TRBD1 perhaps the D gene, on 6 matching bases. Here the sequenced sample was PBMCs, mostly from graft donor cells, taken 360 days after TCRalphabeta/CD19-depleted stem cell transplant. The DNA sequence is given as TGTGCCAGCTCACCAGATCTAGGGGGAGTATCCTACGAGCAGTACTTC. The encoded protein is CASSPDLGGVSYEQYF. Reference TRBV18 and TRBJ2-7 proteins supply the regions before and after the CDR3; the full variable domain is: NAGVMQNPRHLVRRRGQEARLRCSPMKGHSHVYWYRQLPEEGLKFMVYLQKENIIDESGMPKERFSAEFPKEGPSILRIQQVVRGDSAAYFCASSPDLGGVSYEQYFGPGTRLTVT.